This T cell receptor beta chain was recovered during a study of blood T cells in healthy people across ages. Concerning this clonotype: Its cognate antigen is unknown.

Study observations and caveats: Fewer expanded clones and more diversity marked long-lived versus aged donors. Age showed a roughly linear inverse relationship with TCR beta diversity per million T cells.

A second PCR of 7 to 11 cycles used a sample-barcoded 5' primer and a J-beta primer mix. Template switching added a 12-random-nucleotide identifier to every cDNA molecule. Each of the samples gave a minimum of 2.5 million paired-end reads that contained CDR3. TCRdb passed the 5' RACE reads through MiXCR, listing each CDR3 protein once. Of about 1.5 million distinct CDR3 sequences listed, 40% to 50% are singletons. The V gene lost 5 bases and the J gene lost 8 bases, with 10 bases spanning the gap. This CDR3 has 13 residues. The germline V gene has CDR1 MNHEY and CDR2 SVGAGI. The specimen sequenced was blood. The TCR sequence derives from a young woman in good health. The chain recombines TRBV6-5 with TRBJ1-6, with D possibly being TRBD1 (5 bases). CDR3: CASSPQGYSPLHF. The CDR3 coding sequence is TGTGCCAGCAGTCCCCAGGGTTATTCACCCCTCCACTTT.